One sample yielded the 18 T cell receptor beta chains listed below, sequenced in a study of T-cell reconstitution after alpha-beta-depleted transplantation in children. Library preparation (for TCRbeta) was performed with unique molecular identifiers. MiXCR was run by TCRdb on the PCR reads, yielding one entry per CDR3 protein. Of 750,000 to 950,000 distinct CDR3 sequences listed, roughly 15% are singletons. This specimen was PBMCs, mostly from graft donor cells, taken 360 days after TCRalphabeta/CD19-depleted stem cell transplant. The source is a male patient under 18 who had a stem cell transplant for acute lymphoblastic leukemia, so the T cells may come from the graft donor.

This chain links TRBV5-1 with TRBJ2-1; 15 bases line up with TRBD2. This CDR3 has 17 residues. CDR1 is SGHRS and CDR2 is YFSETQ in the germline V gene. J lost 4 bases, V lost 0 bases, and 2 bases had no gene match. The CDR3 DNA is TGCGCCAGCAGCTTGGGGACTAGCGGGAGGGTGTACAATGAGCAGTTCTTC. Protein sequence: CASSLGTSGRVYNEQFF. The full variable domain, with the rest looked up from reference TRBV5-1 and TRBJ2-1, is KAGVTQTPRYLIKTRGQQVTLSCSPISGHRSVSWYQQTPGQGLQFLFEYFSETQRNKGNFPGRFSGRQFSNSRSEMNVSTLELGDSALYLCASSLGTSGRVYNEQFFGPGTRLTVL.

This clonotype was found a few times. This chain joins TRBV12-3 or TRBV12-4 and TRBJ2-7; 10 bases agree with TRBD1. CDR3 length: 15 amino acids. V lost 4 bases and J lost 3; bases outside the gene matches: 6. The CDR3 sequence: CASSSGTGADYEQYF. As DNA, the CDR3 is TGTGCCAGCAGTTCCGGGACAGGGGCGGACTACGAGCAGTACTTC.

V usage is TRBV19 and J usage is TRBJ2-1; TRBD2 is a possible D gene (5 bases). The CDR3 has 14 residues. Germline lookup yields CDR1 LNHDA and CDR2 SQIVND (reference sequence). The V gene lost 7 bases and the J gene lost 9 bases, with 19 bases spanning the gap. The CDR3 sequence: CASILTGLFAEQFF. Written as DNA, the CDR3 is TGTGCCAGTATCTTGACGGGGTTGTTCGCTGAGCAGTTCTTC.

This chain connects TRBV6-5 to TRBJ1-2, with D uncertain. Germline CDR1 MNHEY, CDR2 SVGAGI. The CDR3 sequence is 14 residues long. Trimming took off 5 bases at V and 2 bases at J, with 12 bases between the two ends. The CDR3: CASSPRGMNYGYTF. In nucleotides, the CDR3 is TGTGCCAGCAGTCCCCGTGGAATGAACTATGGCTACACCTTC.

The CDR3: CASSLLAGPFTDTQYF. CDR3 nucleotide sequence: TGTGCCAGCAGCTTACTAGCGGGACCATTCACAGATACGCAGTATTTT. The V and J genes are TRBV7-3 and TRBJ2-3; the match to TRBD2 covers 9 bases. This CDR3 has 16 residues. The germline V gene has CDR1 SGHTA and CDR2 FQGTGA. The V segment lost 2 bases and the J segment 2 bases; nucleotides outside the gene matches: 5.

The V gene is TRBV14, the J gene TRBJ2-3, with 12 bases fitting TRBD1. From germline, CDR1 is SGHDN and CDR2 FVKESK. V lost 4 bases and J lost 6; bases outside the gene matches: 32. This CDR3 contains 24 residues. The CDR3 DNA reads as TGTGCCAGCAGCCCCCCTAGTCGGGACAGGGGGCTTCTGACCCTTCCCCCGACTGAGGATACGCAGTATTTT. It is translated as CASSPPSRDRGLLTLPPTEDTQYF. Drawing the rest from reference TRBV14 and TRBJ2-3, the complete variable domain is EAGVTQFPSHSVIEKGQTVTLRCDPISGHDNLYWYRRVMGKEIKFLLHFVKESKQDESGMPNNRFLAERTGGTYSTLKVQPAELEDSGVYFCASSPPSRDRGLLTLPPTEDTQYFGPGTRLTVL.

The table lists this clonotype with a few counts. This chain uses TRBV12-3 or TRBV12-4 with TRBJ2-2; D possibly corresponds to TRBD2 (6 bases). The CDR3 extends over 14 amino acids. The ends were cut back, 2 bases at V and 3 bases at J, with 7 bases in the middle. The CDR3: CASSLRRDTGELFF. The CDR3 DNA is TGTGCCAGCAGTTTACGGAGGGACACCGGGGAGCTGTTTTTT.

The chain employs TRBV2 and TRBJ2-3; D call uncertain. V was cut by 7 bases and J by 4 bases, with 9 bases left in between. Germline loops: CDR1 SNHLY, CDR2 FYNNEI. The CDR3 spans 12 residues. CDR3 sequence: CASIGRADTQYF. The CDR3 nucleotides are TGTGCCAGCATAGGCCGGGCAGATACGCAGTATTTT.

The V gene is TRBV5-5, the J gene TRBJ2-6; a possible D gene is TRBD1 (6 bases). CDR1 and CDR2 (germline): SGHKS, YYEKEE (reference sequence). The CDR3 is 16 residues long. The V and J ends lost 3 bases and 4 bases respectively, with 14 bases between them. DNA of the CDR3: TGTGCCAGCAGCTGGATGGACAGATCCGGGGCCAACGTCCTGACTTTC. It specifies CASSWMDRSGANVLTF.

This clonotype was detected only a few times. V is TRBV9 and J is TRBJ2-5, with 7 nucleotides matching TRBD2. This CDR3 comprises 16 residues. CDR1 is SGDLS and CDR2 is YYNGEE in the germline V gene. After removal of 0 bases from V and 2 bases from J, the junction contained 7 bases not matched to a gene. The CDR3 protein is CASSVAASGVQETQYF. The CDR3 DNA is TGTGCCAGCAGCGTAGCGGCTAGCGGAGTACAAGAGACCCAGTACTTC.

The sample holds a few counts of this clonotype. The chain employs TRBV10-3 and TRBJ2-7; possibly TRBD1 for D (6 bases). The germline CDR1 and CDR2 sequences are ENHRY and SYGVKD. Trimming stripped 6 bases from V and 0 bases from J, with 24 bases between. CDR3 length: 18 amino acids. The CDR3 DNA follows: TGTGCCATCAGCGGTATTCTAAACCGGGACATAAGCTCCTACGAGCAGTACTTC. Translated: CAISGILNRDISSYEQYF.

This clonotype was seen many times. The chain combines TRBV7-9 with TRBJ1-1; D might be TRBD1 (5 bases). Germline-derived CDR1 and CDR2 are SEHNR and FQNEAQ (reference sequence). The CDR3 extends over 13 amino acids. V lost 9 bases, J lost 1 base, and 12 bases lay in between. The DNA of the CDR3 is TGTGCCAGTACGCTTGGGGGGAACACTGAAGCTTTCTTT. Translated, it gives CASTLGGNTEAFF.

This sequence joins TRBV5-1 and TRBJ2-2; TRBD2 aligns across 8 bases. The CDR3 contains 15 residues. Germline V lookup: CDR1 SGHRS, CDR2 YFSETQ. The V segment lost 6 bases and the J segment 7 bases; nucleotides outside the gene matches: 11. The CDR3 sequence: CASIRQAGVGGELFF. CDR3 coding DNA: TGCGCCAGCATTCGGCAAGCGGGAGTCGGCGGGGAGCTGTTTTTT.

This clonotype has a count of ten or more. An end of the junction differs from the germline gene, which may be a read error. The rearrangement joins TRBV5-1 to TRBJ1-2; D gene unclear. This CDR3 spans 12 amino acids. Looked up from germline, CDR1 is SGHRS and CDR2 is YFSETQ. The CDR3 DNA follows: TGTGCCAGCAGCTTAGCGGGCTATGGCTACACCTTC. Amino acid sequence: CASSLAGYGYTF.

This clonotype was seen a few times. J is TRBJ2-1 and V is TRBV5-1, with D perhaps given as TRBD1 or TRBD2 (5 bases each). CDR3 length equals 11 residues. Deletions cut 4 bases from V and 10 bases from J, with 9 bases between. Looked up from germline, CDR1 is SGHRS and CDR2 is YFSETQ. CDR3 DNA sequence: TGCGCCAGCAGCGCTGGGGACGAGCAGTTCTTC. This gives the protein CASSAGDEQFF.

This clonotype was found once. This chain links TRBV20-1 with TRBJ2-7, with 9 bases aligning to TRBD2. From germline, CDR1 is DFQATT and CDR2 SNEGSKA (reference sequence). This CDR3 has 19 residues. V lost 0 bases, J lost 1 base, and 16 bases stayed unmatched. The CDR3 DNA reads as TGCAGTGCTAGAGATTTGGGACTAGCCCTTACGGGGAGTTCCTACGAGCAGTACTTC. It yields the protein CSARDLGLALTGSSYEQYF.

The V call is TRBV7-9, the J call TRBJ1-5; TRBD1 matches at 10 bases. Germline CDR1 reads SEHNR; CDR2 reads FQNEAQ (reference sequence). This CDR3 has 16 amino acids. The V gene end was trimmed by 5 bases and the J gene end by 5 bases; junction bases not matched to a gene: 9. CDR3 region: CASSPRDRGRYQPQHF. The CDR3 DNA reads TGTGCCAGCAGCCCGCGGGACAGGGGACGGTATCAGCCCCAGCATTTT.

This clonotype came up many times. This sequence joins TRBV7-8 and TRBJ1-4, with TRBD1 as a possible D gene (5 bases). The CDR3 runs to 16 residues. V shed 1 base and J shed 4 bases, with 13 bases lying between them. Per germline, CDR1 SGHVS and CDR2 FQNEAQ. In DNA, the CDR3 is TGTGCCAGCAGCTTAGAAACCGGGACTCTTAATGAAAAACTGTTTTTT. It encodes CASSLETGTLNEKLFF.